These 16 T cell receptor beta chains were all obtained from the same sample, sequenced in a study of early T cells in non-severe SARS-CoV-2 infection (TCRdb year 2021). Library preparation employed 5' RACE. Instrument used: NextSeq 500. TCRdb reprocessing: public reads trimmed at Q25 with fastp, clones called with MiXCR, in-frame beta chains kept. Every CDR3 protein is listed once, alongside the most common genes and DNA of its rows. The sample yields about 33,000 distinct CDR3 sequences; 5.5% to 7% were counted once. More than 3.5% of the sample comes from the top ten. Sequencing was carried out using whole blood. The source is an adult who was a healthcare worker with PCR-confirmed SARS-CoV-2 infection or an uninfected control (not recorded which).

V is TRBV5-6 and J is TRBJ1-1; D gene ambiguous. The germline V and J ends were trimmed by 2 bases and 4 bases, with 12 bases remaining between them. The CDR3 is 14 amino acids. From germline, CDR1 is SGHDT and CDR2 YYEEEE. CDR3 in DNA: TGTGCCAGCAGCTTCTGGAGGCTAATCACTGAAGCTTTCTTT. Its protein is CASSFWRLITEAFF.

This chain connects TRBV7-9 to TRBJ1-2; TRBD1 might be the D (6 bases). CDR3 length: 15 amino acids. Trimming stripped 1 base from V and 3 bases from J, with 12 bases between. Germline assignment: CDR1 SEHNR and CDR2 FQNEAQ (reference sequence). The CDR3 DNA is TGTGCCAGCAGCTTAGTCCCAGGGGCGGACTATGGCTACACCTTC. Protein: CASSLVPGADYGYTF.

This clonotype appeared many times. CDR3 loop: CASIPFGMASGRAQETQYF. As DNA, the CDR3 is TGTGCCAGCATCCCCTTCGGAATGGCTAGCGGGAGGGCCCAAGAGACCCAGTACTTC. The chain has TRBV27 and TRBJ2-5; 12 bases are shared with TRBD2. The CDR3 length is 19 residues. V gave up 7 bases and J gave up 1 base; unmatched junction bases: 16. CDR1 and CDR2 from the germline V gene are MNHEY and SMNVEV (reference sequence).

This chain joins TRBV11-3 and TRBJ2-4; D possibly uses TRBD1 or TRBD2 (5 bases each). The V and J ends lost 3 bases and 8 bases respectively, with 14 bases between them. Germline V gives CDR1 SGHNT, CDR2 YENEEA. The CDR3 spans 14 residues. CDR3 region: CASSFGARSDIQYF. The CDR3 nucleotides read TGTGCCAGCAGCTTCGGGGCTCGTTCCGACATTCAGTACTTC.

This clonotype occurred many times. The chain links TRBV10-2 to TRBJ2-5; 8 bases align to TRBD1. CDR1 and CDR2 (germline): WSHSY, SAAADI. With V trimmed by 8 bases and J by 5 bases, 7 bases remained unmatched. This CDR3 region has 13 residues. The CDR3 reads CASGRGPGETQYF. In DNA, the CDR3 is TGCGCCAGCGGCAGGGGGCCGGGGGAGACCCAGTACTTC.

The sample holds a few counts of this clonotype. The gene calls are TRBV14 and TRBJ2-1; 11 nucleotides align to TRBD2. Germline V gives CDR1 SGHDN, CDR2 FVKESK. There are 16 residues in the CDR3. V dropped 2 bases and J dropped 8; count of bases not matched to a gene: 8. DNA for the CDR3: TGTGCCAGCAGCCAATTACTAGCGGGAGCGGGTGATGAGCAGTTCTTC. This encodes CASSQLLAGAGDEQFF. Combining the CDR3 with reference TRBV14 and TRBJ2-1 gives the whole variable domain EAGVTQFPSHSVIEKGQTVTLRCDPISGHDNLYWYRRVMGKEIKFLLHFVKESKQDESGMPNNRFLAERTGGTYSTLKVQPAELEDSGVYFCASSQLLAGAGDEQFFGPGTRLTVL.

In its sample, this clonotype was seen many times. The rearrangement uses TRBV5-6 and TRBJ2-4; the match to TRBD1 covers 8 bases. In germline, CDR1 is SGHDT, CDR2 YYEEEE. The CDR3 runs to 16 residues. After removal of 0 bases from V and 2 bases from J, the junction contained 4 bases not matched to a gene. The CDR3 DNA follows: TGTGCCAGCAGCTTGGGGACAGGGTTAACCAAAAACATTCAGTACTTC. Its protein is CASSLGTGLTKNIQYF.

There are many counts of this clonotype. The rearrangement joins TRBV30 to TRBJ1-6, with TRBD1 matching over 7 bases. The CDR3 length is 13 residues. V trimming: 3 bases; J trimming: 10 bases; junction bases outside the gene matches: 6. CDR1 and CDR2 from the germline V gene are GTSNPN and SVGIG (reference sequence). The chain's CDR3 is CAWRMGQMSPLHF. The CDR3 bases are TGTGCCTGGAGGATGGGACAGATGTCACCCCTCCACTTT.

This clonotype has ten or more counts. CDR3 DNA: TGCAGTGCGACGTCCAGGGGGCCTTTGAATTCACCCCTCCACTTT. Translating gives CSATSRGPLNSPLHF. The V and J genes are TRBV20-1 and TRBJ1-6; 8 bases map to TRBD1. The V gene's germline CDR1 is DFQATT and CDR2 SNEGSKA (reference sequence). The CDR3 length is 15 residues. V lost 6 bases and J lost 7; bases outside the gene matches: 11.

A few counts support this clonotype. This sequence joins TRBV7-8 and TRBJ1-3; perhaps TRBD1 as D (5 bases). V was clipped by 5 bases and J by 0 bases, with 11 bases between them. Germline CDR1 reads SGHVS; CDR2 reads FQNEAQ. The CDR3 totals 15 residues. CDR3 sequence: CASSHLGGSGNTIYF. The DNA of the CDR3 is TGTGCCAGCAGCCACTTGGGGGGCTCTGGAAACACCATATATTTT.

In this sample, this clonotype turned up many times. The rearrangement uses TRBV6-5 and TRBJ1-3, with a possible D match to TRBD1 (5 bases). Germline V lookup: CDR1 MNHEY, CDR2 SVGAGI. The CDR3 is 18 residues long. Trimming cost V 6 bases and J 1 base, with 22 bases left between them. CDR3 protein: CASRPGTAGLKSGNTIYF. The CDR3 DNA reads TGTGCCAGCAGACCGGGGACGGCCGGTTTAAAGTCTGGAAACACCATATATTTT.

This clonotype has at least ten counts. V gene TRBV18 combines with J gene TRBJ2-7, with 7 positions matching TRBD1. V lost 4 bases to trimming and J lost 2 bases; unmatched junction nucleotides: 14. Germline V gives CDR1 KGHSH, CDR2 LQKENI. This CDR3 region has 17 residues. The CDR3 loop reads CASSQNPPGTAAYEQYF. CDR3 nucleotides: TGTGCCAGCTCACAAAACCCTCCAGGGACAGCTGCCTACGAGCAGTACTTC.

Ten or more counts support this clonotype. The chain couples TRBV20-1 to TRBJ2-2, with 12 bases lining up with TRBD2. The CDR3 is 17 amino acids. Germline CDR1 and CDR2: DFQATT and SNEGSKA (reference sequence). The trim removed 3 bases at V and 4 bases at J, leaving 9 bases unmatched. CDR3 in amino acids: CSASVTSGRGSTGELFF. The DNA of the CDR3 is TGCAGTGCTAGCGTGACTAGCGGGAGAGGCTCCACCGGGGAGCTGTTTTTT.

This clonotype came up many times. The J gene is TRBJ1-3, the V gene TRBV6-1; D not resolved. The germline V gene has CDR1 MNHNS and CDR2 SASEGT. The CDR3 contains 15 residues. The V end lost 7 bases, the J end lost 0 bases, and 13 bases lay between the germline ends. CDR3: CASTLGPLSGNTIYF. For the CDR3, the DNA is TGTGCCAGCACCCTTGGCCCACTCTCTGGAAACACCATATATTTT.

This clonotype was detected many times. The rearrangement links TRBV20-1 to TRBJ1-5; 11 bases are shared with TRBD1. Trimming cost V 2 bases and J 0 bases; bases outside gene matches: 9. Germline-derived CDR1 and CDR2 are DFQATT and SNEGSKA (reference sequence). The CDR3 covers 18 residues. This CDR3 reads CSARMGTGGLGSNQPQHF. CDR3 nucleotide sequence: TGCAGTGCTAGAATGGGGACAGGGGGTCTAGGTAGCAATCAGCCCCAGCATTTT.

The V call is TRBV5-4, the J call TRBJ2-2; D remains unclear. Germline V gene sequence: CDR1 SGHNT, CDR2 YYREEE (reference sequence). This CDR3 is built from 12 residues. Trimming left V 1 base short and J 7 bases short, with 5 bases between. The CDR3, as DNA: TGTGCCAGCAGCTTGTTCGGCGGGGAGCTGTTTTTT. The encoded protein is CASSLFGGELFF. Full variable domain (missing parts from reference TRBV5-4 and TRBJ2-2): ETGVTQSPTHLIKTRGQQVTLRCSSQSGHNTVSWYQQALGQGPQFIFQYYREEENGRGNFPPRFSGLQFPNYSSELNVNALELDDSALYLCASSLFGGELFFGEGSRLTVL.